This T cell receptor (beta chain) was identified during a study of precursors of human CD4 cytotoxic T cells. This CDR3 has 15 residues. CDR1 KGHSH and CDR2 LQKENI come from the germline V gene. TCRdb used MiXCR to reprocess the reads, holding one entry per CDR3 protein. The sample has several hundred distinct CDR3 sequences; 18% are singletons. Overall study findings and caveats: Compared with TCM and TEM, TEMRA subsets showed lower diversity and more expanded clonotypes. The direction of differentiation between precursor and effector cells remains unproven here. A bigger fraction of IL-7Rhigh TEMRA clonotypes were expanded effector clonotypes, versus TEM or TCM.

This clonotype was detected once. Antigen unknown. In this CDR3 the conserved last residue, phenylalanine or tryptophan, is missing, so a read error is likely. Four sorted CD4+ memory subsets, central memory, effector memory, IL-7R-high TEMRA and IL-7R-negative TEMRA, were UMI-sequenced. This TCR derives from a human donor in good health. The chain couples TRBV18 to TRBJ2-7; 10 positions agree with TRBD2. Sequenced material: memory CD4+ T cells from blood (PBMCs). The CDR3 here is CASSTSSGSTNDQYL. For the CDR3, the DNA is TGTGCCAGCTCAACCTCTAGCGGGAGCACAAACGACCAGTACCTC.